This T cell receptor beta chain was sequenced for a study of shared clonotypes between healthy human individuals. Study conclusions and caveats: Clonotypes shared by all four donors outscored non-shared clonotypes in generation probability. Sharing across four donors was highest in naive CD4 (roughly 5%) and lowest in memory CD8 (0.4%).

In regard to this clone: Its specificity is unknown.

CDR3 length: 18 residues. V shed 6 bases, J shed 4 bases, and the junction held 20 bases outside the gene matches. Germline V CDR1 and CDR2: SGHDT, YYEEEE. Sequencing used immunoSEQ multiplex PCR; TCRdb keeps in-frame clones, though not all of them. The sample includes fewer than 3 million clones, roughly 90% of them seen just once. Sample: naive CD4+ T cells from PBMCs. Subset denoted: CD45RA+ positively selected. V is TRBV5-6 and J is TRBJ2-3; 7 bases agree with TRBD2. The receptor's source is a man younger than 35 in good health. Some clones in this sample may be carry-over from other donors' samples. The CDR3 sequence: CASTPTPTSAARADTQYF. CDR3 nucleotides: TGTGCCAGCACCCCTACCCCCACTAGCGCGGCCCGTGCAGATACGCAGTATTTT. The full variable domain, in which reference TRBV5-6 and TRBJ2-3 provide the parts outside the CDR3, is DAGVTQSPTHLIKTRGQQVTLRCSPKSGHDTVSWYQQALGQGPQFIFQYYEEEERQRGNFPDRFSGHQFPNYSSELNVNALLLGDSALYLCASTPTPTSAARADTQYFGPGTRLTVL.